This T cell receptor beta chain was recovered during a study of blood T cell repertoires in COVID-19. Study as a whole: Material from acute and convalescent COVID-19 was sourced from the United States, Italy and Spain. Sources were T cells, B-cell-depleted T cells, or PBMCs; the material itself was cDNA or gDNA.

The V end lost 2 bases, the J end lost 6 bases, and 14 bases lay between the germline ends. This CDR3 comprises 15 residues. Per germline, CDR1 MGHRA and CDR2 YSYEKL. TCRdb keeps only in-frame clones here, not all; method: immunoSEQ multiplex PCR. This table holds 88,000 or so clones, around 79% found once. The TCR was taken from a human donor in a cohort sampled during active COVID-19. The specimen was peripheral blood. This chain joins TRBV4-1 and TRBJ2-4, with D tentatively TRBD1 (6 bases). CDR3 nucleotides: TGCGCCAGCAGCCAAAACAGTGGGGGCGGAAACATTCAGTACTTC. Its protein product is CASSQNSGGGNIQYF.